This T cell receptor (beta chain) was sequenced during a study of blood T cell repertoires in COVID-19. Using immunoSEQ multiplex PCR, the repertoire was profiled, and TCRdb retains in-frame clones only, with some absent. Of about 110,000 clones in the sample, approximately 90% were seen once. CDR3 length: 15 residues. The germline CDR1 and CDR2 sequences are DFQATT and SNEGSKA (reference sequence). The V and J ends lost 3 bases and 4 bases respectively, with 16 bases between them. The chain uses TRBV20-1 and TRBJ2-4; D may be TRBD1 (6 bases). The receptor was isolated from a man in his forties or fifties with active or convalescent COVID-19. The specimen was peripheral blood. The CDR3 protein is CSASVSGTRKNIQYF. Written as DNA, the CDR3 is TGCAGTGCTAGTGTCTCAGGGACAAGGAAAAACATTCAGTACTTC.